Each of the 19 T cell receptor beta chains below was sequenced from the same sample in a study of cytomegalovirus exposure and HLA in healthy donors. It was with 60 Vbeta and 13 Jbeta primers that the PCR ran. Generated by immunoSEQ multiplex PCR, the TCRdb table keeps only in-frame clones and is missing some. The sample shows about 160,000 clones, roughly 85% of them seen only once. The sequenced sample consisted of PBMCs. The receptors come from a man younger than 45 in good health and CMV-seronegative.

The J gene is TRBJ2-5, the V gene TRBV5-1, with D possibly TRBD2 on 6 matching bases. The CDR3 is 15 amino acids. The germline gives CDR1 SGHRS, CDR2 YFSETQ. V lost 0 bases and J 5 bases, leaving 14 bases between the germline ends. CDR3 coding DNA: TGCGCCAGCAGCTTGGCCAGCGACAGCGGGGAGACCCAGTACTTC. Translating it yields CASSLASDSGETQYF.

The chain has TRBV4-3 and TRBJ2-2; the match to TRBD2 covers 11 bases. Germline lookup yields CDR1 LGHNA and CDR2 YSLEER. V shed 1 base and J 0 bases; nucleotides not matched to a gene: 10. The length of the CDR3 is 20 residues. CDR3 sequence reads: CASSQVAVTSGGANTGELFF. As DNA, the CDR3 is TGCGCCAGCAGCCAAGTAGCAGTAACTAGCGGGGGTGCGAACACCGGGGAGCTGTTTTTT.

The chain has TRBV29-1 and TRBJ1-1, with D possibly TRBD1 on 5 matching bases. The CDR3 has 14 amino acids. Per the germline V gene, CDR1 is SQVTM and CDR2 is ANQGSEA. V dropped 7 bases and J dropped 7 bases, with 22 bases sitting between them. CDR3 DNA: TGCAGCGGAAGGGGTCCGGGTGGATTAGGTGAAGCTTTCTTT. Its translation: CSGRGPGGLGEAFF.

The rearrangement uses TRBV6-5 and TRBJ2-1, with 14 bases lining up with TRBD2. V lost 6 bases to trimming and J lost 8 bases; unmatched junction nucleotides: 6. The CDR3 runs to 15 residues. Germline loops: CDR1 MNHEY, CDR2 SVGAGI. The DNA of the CDR3 is TGTGCCAGCAGATCAGGGACTAGCGGGAGACATGAGCAGTTCTTC. Encoded protein: CASRSGTSGRHEQFF.

The chain links TRBV7-9 to TRBJ2-3, with 13 nucleotides matching TRBD2. The V gene end was trimmed by 3 bases and the J gene end by 0 bases; junction bases not matched to a gene: 0. The CDR3 runs to 16 residues. Germline V CDR1 and CDR2: SEHNR, FQNEAQ (reference sequence). CDR3 in amino acids: CASSLTSGGSTDTQYF. The DNA of the CDR3 is TGTGCCAGCAGCTTGACTAGCGGGGGGAGCACAGATACGCAGTATTTT.

The V and J genes are TRBV12-1 and TRBJ2-1; TRBD2 reflects the table's D call only, with no check against the DNA. TRBV12-1 is assigned pseudogene status. The CDR3 extends over 19 amino acids. Here the CDR3 reads CASSFVGSGGKEERAEQFF. DNA for the CDR3: TGTGCCAGCAGCTTTGTGGGCTCTGGCGGGAAGGAAGAAAGAGCTGAGCAGTTCTTC.

This chain uses TRBV28 with TRBJ2-4; the D gene is possibly TRBD2 (5 bases). Germline CDR1 MDHEN, CDR2 SYDVKM. Trimming removed 1 base from V and 0 bases from J, with 16 bases in between. The CDR3 totals 18 residues. In nucleotides, the CDR3 is TGTGCCAGCAGTTTATATAGGTGGGAGTTACTAGCCAAAAACATTCAGTACTTC. Encoded protein: CASSLYRWELLAKNIQYF.

The chain recombines TRBV30 with TRBJ2-7; 10 bases align to TRBD2. Trimming took 3 bases from V and 4 from J; bases not matched to a gene: 12. The CDR3 covers 16 residues. The V gene's germline CDR1 is GTSNPN and CDR2 SVGIG (reference sequence). CDR3 in amino acids: CAWSLWPSGSTYEQYF. In nucleotides, the CDR3 is TGTGCCTGGAGCCTTTGGCCTAGCGGGAGTACTTACGAGCAGTACTTC.

This chain joins TRBV5-6 and TRBJ1-2; TRBD1 is a possible D gene (6 bases). The germline V gene encodes CDR1 SGHDT and CDR2 YYEEEE. Trimming removed 0 bases from V and 6 bases from J, with 18 bases in between. This CDR3 contains 16 residues. CDR3 coding DNA: TGTGCCAGCAGCTTGGAATCCTGGGGGGGCTGGGATGGCTACACCTTC. As protein: CASSLESWGGWDGYTF. The full variable domain, in which reference TRBV5-6 and TRBJ1-2 provide the parts outside the CDR3, is DAGVTQSPTHLIKTRGQQVTLRCSPKSGHDTVSWYQQALGQGPQFIFQYYEEEERQRGNFPDRFSGHQFPNYSSELNVNALLLGDSALYLCASSLESWGGWDGYTFGSGTRLTVV.

The chain combines TRBV5-1 with TRBJ2-7, with TRBD2 matching 7 bases. This CDR3 comprises 14 residues. Germline V gene data show CDR1 as SGHRS and CDR2 as YFSETQ. The V and J ends lost 0 bases and 7 bases, in that order; junction bases with no gene match: 7. DNA for the CDR3: TGCGCCAGCAGCTTGGGCGGCGGGGGTGGAGAGCAGTACTTC. This sequence encodes CASSLGGGGGEQYF.

This clone came up once. V and J are TRBV27 and TRBJ1-2, with 9 bases identical to TRBD1. J gave up 8 bases and V 5 bases, and 12 bases lay outside the gene matches. The germline V gene has CDR1 MNHEY and CDR2 SMNVEV (reference sequence). This CDR3 is 15 amino acids long. CDR3 in DNA: TGTGCCAGCAGTCCGAGTCCCGGGACAGGGAAAGGCTACACCTTC. Amino acids: CASSPSPGTGKGYTF.

The chain has TRBV4-1 and TRBJ2-7; no clear D gene. The CDR3 has 14 residues. Germline values: CDR1 MGHRA, CDR2 YSYEKL. Trimming pared 1 base from V and 0 bases from J, leaving 7 bases between. CDR3: CASSQAPDSYEQYF. In DNA form, the CDR3 reads TGCGCCAGCAGCCAAGCCCCAGACTCCTACGAGCAGTACTTC.

CDR3 protein: CASSYSRGSSYEQYF. The CDR3 region has the DNA TGTGCCAGCAGTTACAGCAGGGGGAGCTCCTACGAGCAGTACTTC. The gene calls are TRBV6-5 and TRBJ2-7, with 7 bases aligning to TRBD1. Germline V gives CDR1 MNHEY, CDR2 SVGAGI. Trimming took 2 bases from V and 0 from J; bases not matched to a gene: 4. The CDR3 is made up of 15 amino acids.

CDR3 in amino acids: CASSGGRTQTSYEQYF. The DNA of the CDR3 is TGTGCCAGCAGTGGGGGGAGGACTCAAACCTCCTACGAGCAGTACTTC. The chain joins TRBV6-6 to TRBJ2-7; maybe TRBD2 (6 bases). Trimming took off 5 bases at V and 0 bases at J, with 17 bases between the two ends. CDR1 and CDR2 (germline): MNHNY, SVGAGI (reference sequence). The CDR3 runs to 16 residues.

V gene TRBV7-6 combines with J gene TRBJ1-5, with no clear D. V was trimmed by 0 bases and J by 3 bases, leaving 12 bases between them. Looked up from germline, CDR1 is SGHVS and CDR2 is FNYEAQ. The CDR3 length is 16 residues. The CDR3 bases are TGTGCCAGCAGCTTAGCATCAGGAGGGCTCAATCAGCCCCAGCATTTT. Amino acid sequence: CASSLASGGLNQPQHF.

This clone came up a few times. J is TRBJ2-7 and V is TRBV6-5, with D perhaps matching TRBD1 (6 bases). Deletions cut 5 bases from V and 2 bases from J, with 13 bases between. CDR1 and CDR2 (germline): MNHEY, SVGAGI. The length of the CDR3 is 14 residues. The CDR3, as DNA: TGTGCCAGCAGTCTAAGGACAGCAGCCTACGAGCAGTACTTC. It specifies CASSLRTAAYEQYF.

This clone was seen only once. The chain joins TRBV5-1 to TRBJ2-3; 11 nucleotides align to TRBD2. V lost 2 bases and J lost 2; bases outside the gene matches: 10. This CDR3 comprises 18 residues. Germline CDR1 is SGHRS and CDR2 is YFSETQ. CDR3 DNA: TGCGCCAGCAGCTTTTTAGCGGGGGGGCCTCTCAACACAGATACGCAGTATTTT. Translation: CASSFLAGGPLNTDTQYF. Full variable domain (outside the CDR3, taken from reference TRBV5-1 and TRBJ2-3): KAGVTQTPRYLIKTRGQQVTLSCSPISGHRSVSWYQQTPGQGLQFLFEYFSETQRNKGNFPGRFSGRQFSNSRSEMNVSTLELGDSALYLCASSFLAGGPLNTDTQYFGPGTRLTVL.

The chain has TRBV5-1 and TRBJ2-2; D remains ambiguous. In germline, CDR1 is SGHRS, CDR2 YFSETQ. The germline V and J ends were trimmed by 0 bases and 1 base, with 7 bases remaining between them. This CDR3 region has 15 residues. The CDR3 region is CASSLALLNTGELFF. CDR3 in DNA: TGCGCCAGCAGCTTGGCTCTACTGAACACCGGGGAGCTGTTTTTT.

This clone was counted between two and nine times. The chain is built from TRBV19 and TRBJ1-5, with 7 positions matching TRBD1. In germline, CDR1 is LNHDA, CDR2 SQIVND (reference sequence). Losses at the gene ends were 11 bases for V and 1 base for J; bases not matched to a gene: 8. The CDR3 length is 14 residues. CDR3 protein: CAGGLGQSNQPQHF. The CDR3 nucleotides read TGTGCCGGAGGATTGGGACAGAGCAATCAGCCCCAGCATTTT.